This T cell receptor (beta chain) was sequenced during a study of CD8 T cells in ankylosing spondylitis. The study, taken as a whole, reports: Earlier authors reported some of these motif variants in reactive arthritis synovial fluid and blood.

One entry per CDR3 protein, called by TCRdb with MiXCR from the 5' RACE reads. Of about 150,000 distinct CDR3 sequences in the sample, 5.5% to 7.5% were seen once. The CDR3 loop spans 17 amino acids. Per the germline V gene, CDR1 is SEHNR and CDR2 is FQNEAQ (reference sequence). The ends were cut back, 10 bases at V and 0 bases at J, with 21 bases in the middle. This clonotype was picked up many times. Its antigen is unidentified. The receptor was isolated from a female donor with ankylosing spondylitis or in good health (not recorded which). The chain links TRBV7-9 to TRBJ2-2, with D perhaps matching TRBD1 (6 bases). The sequenced sample consisted of blood, either unsorted or a sorted T cell fraction (not recorded which). The chain's CDR3 is CATPLGPGATNTGELFF. The CDR3 region has the DNA TGTGCCACCCCCCTCGGACCAGGGGCGACGAACACCGGGGAGCTGTTTTTT.